A selection of T cell receptor beta chains follows, all from one sample in a study of cytomegalovirus exposure and HLA in healthy donors. Clones were sequenced by immunoSEQ multiplex PCR, and TCRdb holds only the in-frame ones, with some missing. The sample consists of roughly 200,000 clones, 75% to 85% of them appearing once. The sequencing input was PBMCs. Receptors were obtained from a woman in her sixties in good health and CMV-seropositive. Both conserved end residues are part of each CDR3. A D gene is named only where the DNA matches it firmly. Rows give clone size only sometimes, using once, few, many, or a class for an expanded clone.

J gene | D gene | V gene | clone size | CDR3 DNA | CDR3 protein
TRBJ1-4 | . | TRBV5-6 | . | TGTGCCAGCAGCTTGCGCGCAACTAATGAAAAACTGTTTTTT | CASSLRATNEKLFF
TRBJ2-2 | . | TRBV30 | . | TGTGCCTGGAGTAGGCTAGGAGGTATCGGGGAGCTGTTTTTT | CAWSRLGGIGELFF
TRBJ2-7 | . | TRBV19 | . | TGTGCCAGTAGAAAAGACAGAGAGCAGTACTTC | CASRKDREQYF
TRBJ1-5 | . | TRBV28 | . | TGTGCCAGCTTGGAGGGAGGGGGGGAAAATCAGCCCCAGCATTTT | CASLEGGGENQPQHF
TRBJ2-7 | . | TRBV28 | . | TGTGCCATCTCCGGGACAATGGCCTACGAGCAGTACTTC | CAISGTMAYEQYF
TRBJ2-3 | TRBD2 | TRBV11-2 | . | TGTGCCAGCAGCTTTTTGACTAGCGGGAAAGATACGCAGTATTTT | CASSFLTSGKDTQYF
TRBJ1-3 | TRBD1 | TRBV28 | . | TGTGCCAGCAGTGAGGGACAGGGAAGATTCGGAAACACCATATATTTT | CASSEGQGRFGNTIYF
TRBJ2-3 | . | TRBV6-5 | . | TGTGCCAGCAGTCCACGAGGAGGGGGGGTAGATACGCAGTATTTT | CASSPRGGGVDTQYF
TRBJ2-1 | . | TRBV15 | . | TGTGCCACCAGCAGAGATTGGGCTAGCTTACGGTTCTTC | CATSRDWASLRFF
TRBJ1-2 | . | TRBV19 | . | TGTGCCAGTAGCGACGGTCCACGGGGCTATGGCTACACCTTC | CASSDGPRGYGYTF
TRBJ1-4 | . | TRBV18 | . | TGTGCCAGCTCACCACCGTACACCAATGAAAAACTGTTTTTT | CASSPPYTNEKLFF
TRBJ2-5 | TRBD2 | TRBV7-2 | . | TGTGCCAGCAGCTTAGGTAGCGGGGGGGCCCAAGAGACCCAGTACTTC | CASSLGSGGAQETQYF
TRBJ1-2 | TRBD1 | TRBV7-9 | once | TGTGCCAGCAGCCGGGGGACAGGAACCTTCTACACCTTC | CASSRGTGTFYTF
TRBJ1-4 | . | TRBV10-3 | few | TGTGCCATCAGTGAGGCCCAGGGCGCAACTAATGAAAAACTGTTTTTT | CAISEAQGATNEKLFF
TRBJ2-5 | . | TRBV7-2 | few | TGTGCCAGCAGCTTATGGGCCAGTAGAGGGGAGACCCAGTACTTC | CASSLWASRGETQYF